A single sample gave rise to the 27 T cell receptor beta chains below, sequenced in a study of blood T cell repertoires in COVID-19. The method was immunoSEQ multiplex PCR; TCRdb's version includes in-frame clones alone and lacks a portion of them. The data show about 200,000 clones, around 90% seen once. The specimen was peripheral blood. The receptors stem from a man in his sixties with COVID-19, enrolled during active disease.

This chain links TRBV6-6 with TRBJ2-1; 9 bases line up with TRBD1. J lost 4 bases, V lost 8 bases, and 6 bases had no gene match. The germline CDR1 and CDR2 sequences are MNHNY and SVGAGI (reference sequence). This CDR3 is 14 amino acids long. CDR3 region: CASLDRGQYNEQFF. CDR3 nucleotide sequence: TGTGCCAGCCTGGACAGGGGACAATACAATGAGCAGTTCTTC.

The V and J genes are TRBV18 and TRBJ1-6; D is possibly TRBD1 (5 bases). This CDR3 comprises 15 residues. Trimming removed 0 bases from V and 8 bases from J, with 11 bases in between. The germline CDR1 and CDR2 sequences are KGHSH and LQKENI. CDR3 residues: CASSPPRGRYSPLHF. The CDR3 nucleotides read TGTGCCAGCTCACCACCGCGGGGGAGGTATTCACCCCTCCACTTT.

The rearrangement uses TRBV7-2 and TRBJ2-3, with a tentative D call TRBD1 (5 bases). Trimming took off 0 bases at V and 4 bases at J, with 14 bases between the two ends. The CDR3 contains 16 residues. The germline V gene has CDR1 SGHTA and CDR2 FQGNSA. The CDR3 loop reads CASSLAPQQAPDTQYF. The CDR3 nucleotides are TGTGCCAGCAGCTTAGCGCCACAACAGGCGCCAGATACGCAGTATTTT.

This chain joins TRBV29-1 and TRBJ2-1, with D unresolved. V was shortened by 7 bases and J by 0 bases, with 10 bases between the two germline ends. The CDR3 is 13 residues long. The germline gives CDR1 SQVTM, CDR2 ANQGSEA. The CDR3 loop reads CSGGLSSYNEQFF. The CDR3 DNA sequence: TGCAGCGGGGGTTTGAGCTCCTACAATGAGCAGTTCTTC.

The rearrangement uses TRBV12-3 or TRBV12-4 and TRBJ1-5; D is perhaps TRBD1 (6 bases). The V and J ends lost 6 bases and 5 bases respectively, with 11 bases between them. The CDR3 runs 13 residues. CDR3 protein: CASSRQDYQPQHF. In nucleotides, the CDR3 is TGTGCCAGCAGCCGACAGGACTATCAGCCCCAGCATTTT.

V and J are TRBV29-1 and TRBJ1-1; D remains unclear. Germline V gives CDR1 SQVTM, CDR2 ANQGSEA. V was trimmed by 7 bases and J by 4 bases, leaving 16 bases between them. The length of the CDR3 is 13 residues. Here the CDR3 reads CSGASPTGTEAFF. CDR3 coding DNA: TGCAGCGGAGCGTCTCCAACGGGCACTGAAGCTTTCTTT.

The chain recombines TRBV2 with TRBJ1-5, with D possibly TRBD1 on 5 matching bases. Germline V CDR1 and CDR2: SNHLY, FYNNEI. Trimming shortened V by 5 bases and J by 1 base, and 12 bases separated the two germline ends. The CDR3 is 15 amino acids. Here the CDR3 reads CASSIRVRSNQPQHF. The DNA of the CDR3 is TGTGCCAGCAGTATCAGGGTGAGGAGCAATCAGCCCCAGCATTTT. Combining the CDR3 with reference TRBV2 and TRBJ1-5 gives the whole variable domain EPEVTQTPSHQVTQMGQEVILRCVPISNHLYFYWYRQILGQKVEFLVSFYNNEISEKSEIFDDQFSVERPDGSNFTLKIRSTKLEDSAMYFCASSIRVRSNQPQHFGDGTRLSIL.

This chain joins TRBV18 and TRBJ2-7; 8 bases are a match to TRBD1. J gave up 5 bases and V 3 bases, and 9 bases lay outside the gene matches. CDR1 and CDR2 (germline): KGHSH, LQKENI. The CDR3 consists of 15 residues. The CDR3 nucleotides are TGTGCCAGCTCACCCGTACTCGGACAGGGTGACGAGCAGTACTTC. Its protein is CASSPVLGQGDEQYF.

The J gene is TRBJ2-7, the V gene TRBV10-3; D gene unclear. The germline V gene has CDR1 ENHRY and CDR2 SYGVKD. Trimming shortened V by 3 bases and J by 1 base, and 4 bases separated the two germline ends. The CDR3 extends over 12 amino acids. The CDR3, as DNA: TGTGCCATCAGTGATCGGTCCTACGAGCAGTACTTC. Translation: CAISDRSYEQYF.

The chain recombines TRBV6-5 with TRBJ2-7, with D possibly matching TRBD1 (6 bases). With 11 bases removed from V and 4 bases from J, the gap between germline ends came to 15 bases. Looked up from germline, CDR1 is MNHEY and CDR2 is SVGAGI. CDR3 length equals 12 residues. CDR3 in amino acids: CAVQGQIYEQYF. CDR3 DNA: TGTGCCGTCCAAGGACAGATTTACGAGCAGTACTTC.

Remarks on this clone: Other DNA sequences of this sample code for an identical CDR3. CDR3 sequence reads: CASSAGSSYEQYF. DNA for the CDR3: TGTGCCAGCTCAGCGGGGAGCTCCTACGAGCAGTACTTC. The chain employs TRBV19 and TRBJ2-7; 7 bases line up with TRBD2. The CDR3 sequence is 13 residues long. With V trimmed by 9 bases and J by 0 bases, 5 bases remained unmatched. The germline V gene encodes CDR1 LNHDA and CDR2 SQIVND (reference sequence).

This clone was observed once. J is TRBJ1-1 and V is TRBV28; D is ambiguous. CDR1 is MDHEN and CDR2 is SYDVKM in the germline V gene. Trimming removed 5 bases from V and 9 bases from J, with 13 bases in between. This CDR3 contains 12 residues. CDR3 protein: CASSTPRAKAFF. The CDR3 DNA sequence: TGTGCCAGCAGTACCCCGCGGGCTAAAGCTTTCTTT.

This chain joins TRBV2 and TRBJ1-2; D possibly corresponds to TRBD1 (6 bases). From germline, CDR1 is SNHLY and CDR2 FYNNEI. This CDR3 is 15 amino acids long. V dropped 6 bases and J dropped 4 bases, with 18 bases sitting between them. The CDR3 nucleotides read TGTGCCAGCAGGAAGGAGACAGGCAATCTCTATGGCTACACCTTC. It codes for CASRKETGNLYGYTF.

This sequence joins TRBV7-9 and TRBJ2-4; 7 bases match TRBD2. Germline V CDR1 and CDR2: SEHNR, FQNEAQ (reference sequence). The CDR3 covers 18 residues. V gave up 2 bases and J gave up 1 base; unmatched junction bases: 11. CDR3 residues: CASSLFEGGAWAKNIQYF. The CDR3 DNA reads TGTGCCAGCAGCTTATTTGAGGGAGGGGCTTGGGCCAAAAACATTCAGTACTTC.

CDR3 in DNA: TGTGCCAGTAGTAGAGCGGGAGTTTACTACGAGCAGTACTTC. It codes for CASSRAGVYYEQYF. The rearrangement uses TRBV19 and TRBJ2-7; 8 bases map to TRBD2. V shed 4 bases and J 3 bases; nucleotides not matched to a gene: 5. This CDR3 contains 14 residues. Germline CDR1 LNHDA, CDR2 SQIVND (reference sequence). Combining the CDR3 with reference TRBV19 and TRBJ2-7 gives the whole variable domain DGGITQSPKYLFRKEGQNVTLSCEQNLNHDAMYWYRQDPGQGLRLIYYSQIVNDFQKGDIAEGYSVSREKKESFPLTVTSAQKNPTAFYLCASSRAGVYYEQYFGPGTRLTVT.

J is TRBJ1-2 and V is TRBV3-1 (or the pseudogene TRBV3-2), with D unclear. Deletions cut 3 bases from V and 4 bases from J, with 12 bases between. Germline V lookup: CDR1 LGHDT, CDR2 YNNKEL (reference sequence). The CDR3 loop spans 14 amino acids. The CDR3 here is CASSQTDNGYGYTF. CDR3 coding DNA: TGTGCCAGCAGCCAGACCGACAATGGCTATGGCTACACCTTC.

The J gene is TRBJ2-2, the V gene TRBV24-1; possibly TRBD2 for D (5 bases). The CDR3 has 16 amino acids. With 0 bases removed from V and 5 bases from J, the gap between germline ends came to 12 bases. Germline V CDR1 and CDR2: KGHDR, SFDVKD. CDR3 sequence: CATSDLDLGETGELFF. CDR3 DNA: TGTGCCACCAGTGATTTGGATTTGGGAGAAACCGGGGAGCTGTTTTTT.

The chain is built from TRBV19 and TRBJ2-7, with D maybe TRBD2 (6 bases). The CDR3 runs to 16 residues. V was trimmed by 8 bases and J by 4 bases, leaving 24 bases between them. Germline assignment: CDR1 LNHDA and CDR2 SQIVND (reference sequence). CDR3 amino acids: CASAPGGGVGRYEQYF. CDR3 bases: TGTGCCAGTGCCCCTGGCGGCGGGGTAGGAAGATACGAGCAGTACTTC.

This rearrangement joins TRBV6-5 to TRBJ1-5, with no clear D. This CDR3 region has 15 residues. The germline gives CDR1 MNHEY, CDR2 SVGAGI. V was clipped by 4 bases and J by 2 bases, with 12 bases between them. The CDR3: CASSSNSNGNQPQHF. Written as DNA, the CDR3 is TGTGCCAGCAGTTCAAACAGCAACGGCAATCAGCCCCAGCATTTT.

This chain links TRBV5-3 with TRBJ2-1; 7 nucleotides agree with TRBD1. TRBV5-3 is sorted into the ORF group, with uncertain function. The CDR3 loop spans 15 amino acids. The trim removed 3 bases at V and 3 bases at J, leaving 6 bases unmatched. This CDR3 is CARSSRRGSYNEQFF. The CDR3 DNA reads TGTGCCAGAAGCTCTCGCAGGGGGAGCTACAATGAGCAGTTCTTC.

V gene TRBV6-5 combines with J gene TRBJ2-1, with D hard to call. This CDR3 contains 13 residues. Per germline, CDR1 MNHEY and CDR2 SVGAGI. V lost 0 bases and J 6 bases, leaving 6 bases between the germline ends. The CDR3 sequence is CASSYSNSNEQFF. The CDR3 nucleotides are TGTGCCAGCAGTTACTCGAACAGCAATGAGCAGTTCTTC.

The chain uses TRBV4-2 and TRBJ2-1, with D possibly TRBD2 on 5 matching bases. V was shortened by 3 bases and J by 8 bases, with 29 bases between the two germline ends. Germline assignment: CDR1 LGHNA and CDR2 YNFKEQ. The CDR3 runs 19 residues. CDR3 in amino acids: CASSQDDFGLSVEGDEQFF. The CDR3 coding sequence is TGTGCCAGCAGCCAGGACGATTTTGGACTGTCAGTAGAGGGCGATGAGCAGTTCTTC.

This clone came up a few times. The J gene is TRBJ1-1, the V gene TRBV11-1; D call uncertain. CDR3 length: 16 residues. Looked up from germline, CDR1 is SGHAT and CDR2 is FQDESV (reference sequence). With 2 bases removed from V and 11 bases from J, the gap between germline ends came to 24 bases. CDR3: CASSLLVDASAGVAFF. The CDR3 bases are TGTGCCAGCAGCTTACTTGTGGACGCCAGTGCCGGGGTGGCTTTCTTT.

This chain links TRBV27 with TRBJ1-5, with 7 positions matching TRBD1. Germline V CDR1 and CDR2: MNHEY, SMNVEV (reference sequence). The CDR3 spans 18 residues. The V and J ends lost 2 bases and 3 bases, in that order; junction bases with no gene match: 13. CDR3 nucleotides: TGTGCCAGCAGTTTAAAAGGAGTAAATACAGGGGCCAATCAGCCCCAGCATTTT. Its translation: CASSLKGVNTGANQPQHF.

The chain has TRBV4-1 and TRBJ1-6, with no clear D. V lost 1 base to trimming and J lost 3 bases, with 13 bases between them. The germline gives CDR1 MGHRA, CDR2 YSYEKL. This CDR3 comprises 17 residues. For the CDR3, the DNA is TGCGCCAGCAGCCAAGGGAGGGCAGAGAACTATAATTCACCCCTCCACTTT. Residues: CASSQGRAENYNSPLHF.

Written as DNA, the CDR3 is TGTGCCAGCAGCGCTCGGACAGACGCGAACACCGGGGAGCTGTTTTTT. Encoded protein: CASSARTDANTGELFF. The chain has TRBV9 and TRBJ2-2; D might be TRBD1 (6 bases). Germline-derived CDR1 and CDR2 are SGDLS and YYNGEE. The CDR3 contains 16 residues. Trimming shortened V by 3 bases and J by 0 bases, and 12 bases separated the two germline ends.

The V call is TRBV27, the J call TRBJ2-7, with a possible D match to TRBD1 (7 bases). Germline V gene sequence: CDR1 MNHEY, CDR2 SMNVEV (reference sequence). CDR3 length: 12 residues. Trimming cost V 6 bases and J 6 bases, with 12 bases left between them. This CDR3 reads CASSVQGGEQYF. CDR3 bases: TGTGCCAGCAGCGTGCAGGGGGGCGAGCAGTACTTC.